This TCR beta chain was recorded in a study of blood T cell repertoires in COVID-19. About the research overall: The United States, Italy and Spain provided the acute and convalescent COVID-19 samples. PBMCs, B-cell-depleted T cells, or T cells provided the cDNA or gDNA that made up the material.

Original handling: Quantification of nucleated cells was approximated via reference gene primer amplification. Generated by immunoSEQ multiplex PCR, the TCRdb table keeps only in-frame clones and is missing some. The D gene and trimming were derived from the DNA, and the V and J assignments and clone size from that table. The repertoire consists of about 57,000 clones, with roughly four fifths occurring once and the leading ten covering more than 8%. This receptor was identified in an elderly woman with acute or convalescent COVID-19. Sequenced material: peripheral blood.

The CDR3 reads CASSLFYSGRQNTEAFF. CDR3 nucleotides: TGCGCCAGCAGCTTGTTCTATTCAGGCAGACAGAACACTGAAGCTTTCTTT. The chain uses TRBV5-1 and TRBJ1-1, with unresolved D. Deletions cut 1 base from V and 1 base from J, with 17 bases between. Germline values: CDR1 SGHRS, CDR2 YFSETQ. The CDR3 loop spans 17 amino acids.